A selection of T cell receptor beta chains follows, all from one sample in a study of OX40 agonist ivuxolimab in advanced cancers. Assay: immunoSEQ multiplex PCR; the TCRdb copy retains only in-frame clones and omits some. This table has tens of thousands of clones, roughly 78% appearing once. Material: CD4+ or CD8+ T cells sorted from blood, obtained in a trial of the OX40 agonist ivuxolimab. The source of these receptors is an adult with an advanced solid tumor such as melanoma, head and neck, liver or kidney cancer. Each CDR3 is given with its conserved first and last residue. The D gene is left open where the match is weak. Size values are once, few and many counts, or a class for expanded clones, and some rows have none.

abundance: -
j_gene: TRBJ1-1
len: 14
d_gene: -
v_gene: TRBV6-6
CDR3nt: TGTGCCATCAGTGACCCAGGAATGAACACTGAAGCTTTCTTT
CDR3aa: CAISDPGMNTEAFF

abundance: -
j_gene: TRBJ2-7
len: 14
d_gene: -
v_gene: TRBV27
CDR3nt: TGTGCCAGCAGTTCGGAGGGGGGCTCCTACGAGCAGTACTTC
CDR3aa: CASSSEGGSYEQYF

abundance: -
j_gene: TRBJ1-5
len: 15
d_gene: -
v_gene: TRBV2
CDR3nt: TGTGCCAGCAGTCTTACGGGGGTTGCCAATCAGCCCCAGCATTTT
CDR3aa: CASSLTGVANQPQHF

abundance: -
j_gene: TRBJ2-6
len: 15
d_gene: -
v_gene: TRBV4-1
CDR3nt: TGCGCCAGCAGCCAAGCGTGGACTGGGGCCAACGTCCTGACTTTC
CDR3aa: CASSQAWTGANVLTF

abundance: -
j_gene: TRBJ1-5
len: 16
d_gene: -
v_gene: TRBV4-2
CDR3nt: TGTGCCAGCAGCCAAGAAGCCCCAGGGGTGGTTCAGCCCCAGCATTTT
CDR3aa: CASSQEAPGVVQPQHF

abundance: -
j_gene: TRBJ2-7
len: 11
d_gene: -
v_gene: TRBV20-1
CDR3nt: TGCAGTGCTAGGGCGCCGGGCGAGCAGTACTTC
CDR3aa: CSARAPGEQYF

abundance: few
j_gene: TRBJ2-5
len: 16
d_gene: TRBD2
v_gene: TRBV7-6
CDR3nt: TGTGCCAGCAGCTACACAGCGGGAGGAGGTGGGGAGACCCAGTACTTC
CDR3aa: CASSYTAGGGGETQYF

abundance: -
j_gene: TRBJ1-5
len: 16
d_gene: -
v_gene: TRBV27
CDR3nt: TGTGCCAGCAGTTTATTGGCAGGGGTTAGCAATCAGCCCCAGCATTTT
CDR3aa: CASSLLAGVSNQPQHF

abundance: -
j_gene: TRBJ2-1
len: 15
d_gene: TRBD2
v_gene: TRBV6-5
CDR3nt: TGTGCCAGCAGTTTAAGCGGGGAGCTCTACAATGAGCAGTTCTTC
CDR3aa: CASSLSGELYNEQFF

abundance: -
j_gene: TRBJ2-7
len: 13
d_gene: -
v_gene: TRBV5-6
CDR3nt: TGTGCCAGCAGCTTGGGGGAACCCTACGAGCAGTACTTC
CDR3aa: CASSLGEPYEQYF

abundance: -
j_gene: TRBJ2-5
len: 15
d_gene: TRBD1
v_gene: TRBV9
CDR3nt: TGTGCCAGCAGCGTTCGGACAGGGGGCGAAGAGACCCAGTACTTC
CDR3aa: CASSVRTGGEETQYF

abundance: -
j_gene: TRBJ2-1
len: 13
d_gene: -
v_gene: TRBV6-4
CDR3nt: TGTGCCAGCAGTGACCCGAATTCAGATGAGCAGTTCTTC
CDR3aa: CASSDPNSDEQFF

abundance: -
j_gene: TRBJ2-3
len: 16
d_gene: TRBD2
v_gene: TRBV7-9
CDR3nt: TGTGCCAGCAGCTTTCCGACTAGCGGGAAACCAGATACGCAGTATTTT
CDR3aa: CASSFPTSGKPDTQYF

abundance: -
j_gene: TRBJ1-1
len: 15
d_gene: TRBD1
v_gene: TRBV6-5
CDR3nt: TGTGCCAGCAGTTACCGGGTGGGACAGCACACTGAAGCTTTCTTT
CDR3aa: CASSYRVGQHTEAFF

abundance: -
j_gene: TRBJ2-2
len: 16
d_gene: -
v_gene: TRBV7-7
CDR3nt: TGTGCTAGCAGCTACGTTTTAACAGAAAACACCGGGGAGCTGTTTTTT
CDR3aa: CASSYVLTENTGELFF

abundance: once
j_gene: TRBJ1-1
len: 14
d_gene: -
v_gene: TRBV6-5
CDR3nt: TGTGCCAGCAGTCTCAGGGTCGGGGACACTGAAGCTTTCTTT
CDR3aa: CASSLRVGDTEAFF

abundance: -
j_gene: TRBJ2-7
len: 13
d_gene: TRBD1
v_gene: TRBV30
CDR3nt: TGTGCCTGGACTCCGGGACAGGGCTACGAGCAGTACTTC
CDR3aa: CAWTPGQGYEQYF

abundance: once
j_gene: TRBJ1-4
len: 14
d_gene: -
v_gene: TRBV5-1
CDR3nt: TGCGCCAGCAGCCAGGTTGGCACTAATGAAAAACTGTTTTTT
CDR3aa: CASSQVGTNEKLFF

abundance: -
j_gene: TRBJ2-7
len: 13
d_gene: TRBD2
v_gene: TRBV6-1
CDR3nt: TGTGCCAGCTCCGGGACTACCTCCTACGAGCAGTACTTC
CDR3aa: CASSGTTSYEQYF

abundance: -
j_gene: TRBJ1-1
len: 14
d_gene: -
v_gene: TRBV19
CDR3nt: TGTGCCAGTAGCAGCTCCGGATACCGTCCACGGGAGTTCTTT
CDR3aa: CASSSSGYRPREFF

abundance: -
j_gene: TRBJ2-2
len: 12
d_gene: -
v_gene: TRBV29-1
CDR3nt: TGCAGCGTTGAACGGAACACCGGGGAGCTGTTTTTT
CDR3aa: CSVERNTGELFF

abundance: -
j_gene: TRBJ1-2
len: 13
d_gene: -
v_gene: TRBV6-1
CDR3nt: TGTGCCACGGATTTTACAGGGCACTATGGCTACACCTTC
CDR3aa: CATDFTGHYGYTF

abundance: -
j_gene: TRBJ2-1
len: 15
d_gene: -
v_gene: TRBV9
CDR3nt: TGTGCCAGCAGCGTAGGAGGGGGGTTCTACAATGAGCAGTTCTTC
CDR3aa: CASSVGGGFYNEQFF

abundance: -
j_gene: TRBJ1-2
len: 14
d_gene: -
v_gene: TRBV5-8
CDR3nt: TGTGCCAGCAGCTTCCTCCAGGGCTCAGATGGCTACACCTTC
CDR3aa: CASSFLQGSDGYTF

abundance: -
j_gene: TRBJ2-6
len: 14
d_gene: -
v_gene: TRBV28
CDR3nt: TGTGCCAGCAGTGGCAGCTCTGGGGCCAACGTCCTGACTTTC
CDR3aa: CASSGSSGANVLTF